These T cell receptor beta chains were read from a single sample in a study of regulatory T cells in long-lasting Graves disease. TCRdb re-called the reads with MiXCR, one entry per CDR3 protein. The data hold around 850 distinct CDR3 sequences, with around 80% observed a single time. Specimen: peripheral blood mononuclear cells (PBMCs), collected with antithyroid drug treatment, in newly diagnosed or persistent Graves disease (not recorded which). These receptors all stem from a man in his forties or fifties with Graves disease. Both conserved end residues are part of each CDR3. The D gene is left open where the match is weak. A row's size may be missing; if present it is once, few, many or a size class.

clone_size d_call j_call v_call cdr3_aa cdr3_nt
NA TRBD1 TRBJ2-7 TRBV20-1 CSASVWDRVSEQYF TGCAGTGCTAGTGTTTGGGACAGGGTAAGCGAGCAGTACTTC
NA NA TRBJ1-1 TRBV20-1 CSASGSRNTEAFF TGCAGTGCTTCAGGATCTCGGAACACTGAAGCTTTCTTT
NA NA TRBJ2-7 TRBV4-1 CASSQDPWGEQYF TGCGCCAGCAGCCAAGATCCCTGGGGCGAGCAGTACTTC
few NA TRBJ2-7 TRBV24-1 CATSDRGTYEQYF TGTGCCACCAGTGATCGTGGGACCTACGAGCAGTACTTC
NA NA TRBJ2-1 TRBV4-1 CASSPHVNEQFF TGCGCCAGCAGCCCCCATGTGAATGAGCAGTTCTTC
NA NA TRBJ1-5 TRBV19 CASSKTGNQPQHF TGTGCCAGTAGCAAGACAGGTAATCAGCCCCAGCATTTT
NA TRBD1 TRBJ1-1 TRBV29-1 CSVDRVMNTEAFF TGCAGCGTGGACAGGGTTATGAACACTGAAGCTTTCTTT
NA NA TRBJ2-1 TRBV11-2 CASSLDWLNEQFF TGTGCCAGCAGCTTGGACTGGCTCAATGAGCAGTTCTTC
NA TRBD2 TRBJ2-5 TRBV28 CASSSAGEGETQYF TGTGCCAGCAGTTCGGCGGGAGAGGGGGAGACCCAGTACTTC
NA TRBD1 TRBJ2-7 TRBV20-1 CSVIASDRASEQYF TGCAGTGTCATAGCGTCGGACAGGGCGAGTGAGCAGTACTTC
NA TRBD2 TRBJ2-7 TRBV27 CASSSSSGTISYEQYF TGTGCCAGCAGTTCCTCTAGCGGGACTATCTCCTACGAGCAGTACTTC
NA NA TRBJ1-1 TRBV29-1 CSVVAGDGTEAFF TGCAGCGTTGTAGCTGGGGATGGGACTGAAGCTTTCTTT
NA TRBD1 TRBJ1-5 TRBV30 CAWSVGDRSNQPQHF TGTGCCTGGAGTGTGGGGGACAGAAGCAATCAGCCCCAGCATTTT
NA TRBD1 TRBJ2-7 TRBV11-3 CASSDGQGAVYEQYF TGTGCCAGCAGCGACGGACAGGGGGCAGTCTACGAGCAGTACTTC
NA TRBD2 TRBJ2-5 TRBV5-1 CASSLRTSAPIQETQYF TGCGCCAGCAGCCTGAGGACTAGCGCGCCGATCCAAGAGACCCAGTACTTC
NA TRBD1 TRBJ1-2 TRBV27 CASRPGQARGYTF TGTGCCAGCAGGCCGGGACAGGCCCGTGGCTACACCTTC
NA NA TRBJ2-7 TRBV9 CASSVTSLDYEQYF TGTGCCAGCAGCGTAACCTCGTTAGACTACGAGCAGTACTTC
NA NA TRBJ2-3 TRBV12-5 CASGLSHITDTQYF TGTGCTAGTGGTTTGTCACACATCACAGATACGCAGTATTTT
few NA TRBJ2-1 TRBV27 CASSPPPGSAYNEQFF TGTGCCAGCAGTCCGCCCCCAGGTAGCGCCTACAATGAGCAGTTCTTC
NA NA TRBJ2-7 TRBV6-1 CASSLQGKGSYEQYF TGTGCCAGCAGCTTACAGGGAAAGGGGTCCTACGAGCAGTACTTC
NA NA TRBJ2-7 TRBV28 CASSSETNPYEQYF TGTGCCAGCAGTTCAGAAACCAATCCCTACGAGCAGTACTTC
NA NA TRBJ1-2 TRBV29-1 CSVEETGGYTF TGCAGCGTTGAAGAAACAGGCGGCTACACCTTC
few TRBD1 TRBJ2-7 TRBV6-7 CASRPTGTGPHEQYF TGTGCCAGCAGACCCACCGGGACAGGTCCTCACGAGCAGTACTTC
NA NA TRBJ1-2 TRBV5-5 CASSYGQNNNYGYTF TGTGCCAGCAGCTATGGACAGAACAATAACTATGGCTACACCTTC
NA NA TRBJ2-5 TRBV7-9 CASSLVQAQETQYF TGTGCCAGCAGCTTAGTACAGGCACAAGAGACCCAGTACTTC
NA TRBD2 TRBJ2-5 TRBV15 CATSRVGGSETQYF TGTGCCACCAGCAGAGTAGGCGGGAGCGAGACCCAGTACTTC
once NA TRBJ1-4 TRBV6-5 CASSYPPSGEKLFF TGTGCCAGCAGTTACCCACCGAGTGGGGAAAAACTGTTTTTT
NA TRBD2 TRBJ2-1 TRBV7-9 CASSSGGLAAASSYNEQFF TGTGCCAGCAGCTCTGGGGGACTAGCGGCCGCTAGCTCCTACAATGAGCAGTTCTTC
NA NA TRBJ1-1 TRBV5-1 CASSYDTYTEAFF TGCGCCAGCAGCTACGACACGTACACTGAAGCTTTCTTT
NA NA TRBJ2-3 TRBV5-4 CASSDSQGSTDTQYF TGTGCCAGCAGCGATTCGCAGGGGAGCACAGATACGCAGTATTTT
NA NA TRBJ2-3 TRBV14 CASSDPRLVTDTQYF TGTGCCAGCAGCGACCCGAGACTAGTAACAGATACGCAGTATTTT
NA NA TRBJ2-5 TRBV28 CASRHSTGRLGKETQYF TGTGCCAGCAGGCATTCCACGGGACGGCTGGGGAAAGAGACCCAGTACTTC
hyperexpanded NA TRBJ2-5 TRBV7-8 CASSERPNEQETQYF TGTGCCAGCAGCGAAAGACCGAATGAACAAGAGACCCAGTACTTC
NA NA TRBJ2-2 TRBV7-9 CATRKGSTGELFF TGTGCCACCCGAAAAGGGAGCACCGGGGAGCTGTTTTTT
NA NA TRBJ2-3 TRBV18 CASSPPSTDTQYF TGTGCCAGCTCACCTCCTAGCACAGATACGCAGTATTTT
few NA TRBJ2-1 TRBV11-2 CASSLGGSSYNEQFF TGTGCCAGCAGCTTAGGCGGCAGTTCCTACAATGAGCAGTTCTTC
NA NA TRBJ2-5 TRBV28 CASSSGRDQYF TGTGCCAGCAGTTCAGGACGTGACCAGTACTTC